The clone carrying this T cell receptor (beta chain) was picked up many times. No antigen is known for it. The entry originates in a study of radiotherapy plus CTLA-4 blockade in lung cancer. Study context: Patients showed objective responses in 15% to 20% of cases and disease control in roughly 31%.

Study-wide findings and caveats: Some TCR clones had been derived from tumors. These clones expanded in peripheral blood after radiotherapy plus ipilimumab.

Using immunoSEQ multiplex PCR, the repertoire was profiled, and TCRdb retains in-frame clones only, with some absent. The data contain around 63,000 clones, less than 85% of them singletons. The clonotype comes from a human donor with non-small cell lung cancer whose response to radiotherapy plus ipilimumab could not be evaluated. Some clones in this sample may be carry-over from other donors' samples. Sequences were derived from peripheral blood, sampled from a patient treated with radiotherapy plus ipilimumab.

This CDR3 reads CASSPTTQRLASYEQYF. CDR3 DNA sequence: TGTGCCAGCTCACCAACTACACAGAGACTAGCCTCCTACGAGCAGTACTTC. The V gene is TRBV18, the J gene TRBJ2-7, with 7 positions matching TRBD2. Germline CDR1 KGHSH, CDR2 LQKENI. The ends lost 2 bases at V and 0 bases at J; junction bases unmatched: 10. The CDR3 is made up of 17 amino acids.